Listed here are 23 T cell receptor beta chains from one sample, sequenced in a study of blood T cell repertoires in COVID-19. The assay was immunoSEQ multiplex PCR, and TCRdb's table has in-frame clones only and misses some. The sample gives hundreds of thousands of clones, around 85% of which show up once; roughly 2.2% is in the top ten. Sequenced sample: peripheral blood. All receptors derive from a woman between 50 and 59 years old with acute or convalescent COVID-19.

The gene calls are TRBV2 and TRBJ1-4; TRBD1 agrees at 9 bases. From germline, CDR1 is SNHLY and CDR2 FYNNEI. The CDR3 runs to 15 residues. J gave up 7 bases and V 4 bases, and 7 bases lay outside the gene matches. The CDR3 is CASSGTGGQGEKLFF. The DNA of the CDR3 is TGTGCCAGCAGTGGAACAGGGGGCCAGGGTGAAAAACTGTTTTTT.

The CDR3 sequence is CASSEGTGRMRTEAFF. CDR3 nucleotide sequence: TGTGCCAGCAGTGAAGGGACAGGGAGGATGCGCACTGAAGCTTTCTTT. V and J are TRBV2 and TRBJ1-1; 8 bases align to TRBD1. CDR1 and CDR2 from the germline V gene are SNHLY and FYNNEI. CDR3 length: 16 residues. The junction had 8 bases not matched to a gene; V was cut back by 1 base and J by 4 bases.

The chain couples TRBV19 to TRBJ2-2, with 11 bases identical to TRBD2. Germline CDR1 LNHDA, CDR2 SQIVND (reference sequence). The CDR3 covers 20 residues. Losses at the gene ends were 0 bases for V and 4 bases for J; bases not matched to a gene: 13. CDR3 sequence (DNA): TGTGCCAGTAGTATAGAGCGACTAGCGGGGACAATGATTGGCACCGGGGAGCTGTTTTTT. Translation gives CASSIERLAGTMIGTGELFF.

This clone has more than one count but fewer than ten. The rearrangement uses TRBV7-2 and TRBJ2-3; 11 nucleotides align to TRBD2. The CDR3 has 14 residues. V dropped 5 bases and J dropped 5; count of bases not matched to a gene: 3. CDR1 is SGHTA, CDR2 FQGNSA, per germline. The CDR3: CASSKGLAVDTQYF. The CDR3 DNA sequence: TGTGCCAGCAGCAAGGGACTAGCGGTAGATACGCAGTATTTT.

The chain links TRBV20-1 to TRBJ1-2; D ambiguous. Germline values: CDR1 DFQATT, CDR2 SNEGSKA (reference sequence). The germline V and J ends were trimmed by 6 bases and 8 bases, with 13 bases remaining between them. The CDR3 totals 11 residues. The CDR3 nucleotides are TGCAGTGCCCGGGGAGTCATGGGCTACACCTTC. Protein: CSARGVMGYTF.

The chain is built from TRBV6-5 and TRBJ2-7, with unresolved D. The CDR3 extends over 13 amino acids. CDR1 is MNHEY and CDR2 is SVGAGI in the germline V gene. The ends were cut back, 6 bases at V and 4 bases at J, with 13 bases in the middle. The DNA for the CDR3 is TGTGCCAGCAGCTCCGGAGAATCTTACGAGCAGTACTTC. Residues: CASSSGESYEQYF.

The rearrangement links TRBV11-2 to TRBJ2-7; 8 bases fit TRBD1. V trimming: 7 bases; J trimming: 0 bases; junction bases outside the gene matches: 17. The germline V gene encodes CDR1 SGHAT and CDR2 FQNNGV. The CDR3 spans 18 residues. CDR3 DNA sequence: TGTGCCAGCATGAGCCGTACAGGGGGTCAGAAATTCTCCTACGAGCAGTACTTC. Amino acid sequence: CASMSRTGGQKFSYEQYF.

V is TRBV19 and J is TRBJ1-2; maybe TRBD1 (6 bases). CDR1 and CDR2 from the germline V gene are LNHDA and SQIVND (reference sequence). Trimming took 0 bases from V and 1 from J, leaving 15 bases between them. The CDR3 spans 17 residues. In DNA, the CDR3 is TGTGCCAGTAGTATAGACACAGGGTGGGCCGGTAACTATGGCTACACCTTC. Its protein is CASSIDTGWAGNYGYTF.

This clone was observed a single time. This chain uses TRBV14 with TRBJ1-2; D is possibly TRBD1 (5 bases). The germline gives CDR1 SGHDN, CDR2 FVKESK. CDR3 length: 15 amino acids. V was shortened by 4 bases and J by 9 bases, with 21 bases between the two germline ends. CDR3 in DNA: TGTGCCAGCAGCCCCACGGACGGGGGACTCAGTAGCTACACCTTC. Translated: CASSPTDGGLSSYTF.

The chain employs TRBV4-1 and TRBJ2-5, with 9 bases lining up with TRBD1. The CDR3 covers 15 residues. CDR1 and CDR2 from the germline V gene are MGHRA and YSYEKL. With 6 bases clipped from V and 4 bases from J, the junction kept 9 bases outside the gene matches. The CDR3 bases are TGCGCCAGCAGGCCCGGACAGGGGCCGCGAGAGACCCAGTACTTC. Translating gives CASRPGQGPRETQYF.

The J gene is TRBJ2-7, the V gene TRBV2; TRBD2 might be the D (5 bases). The germline V and J ends were trimmed by 7 bases and 2 bases, with 9 bases remaining between them. CDR3 length: 12 residues. Germline-derived CDR1 and CDR2 are SNHLY and FYNNEI. CDR3 loop: CASTREPYEQYF. In DNA, the CDR3 is TGTGCCAGCACACGGGAACCCTACGAGCAGTACTTC.

This clone was detected once. The rearrangement uses TRBV11-3 and TRBJ2-1; TRBD2 aligns across 11 bases. CDR1 and CDR2 from the germline V gene are SGHNT and YENEEA. V lost 8 bases, J lost 5 bases, and 2 bases stayed unmatched. This CDR3 has 13 residues. Here the CDR3 reads CASGTSGNNEQFF. The DNA of the CDR3 is TGTGCCAGCGGGACTAGCGGAAACAATGAGCAGTTCTTC.

This CDR3 reads CASSPRDRGLRGYTF. CDR3 DNA: TGTGCCAGCAGCCCGCGGGACAGGGGGCTGAGGGGCTACACCTTC. The chain has TRBV5-6 and TRBJ1-2; 12 positions match TRBD1. Losses at the gene ends were 4 bases for V and 8 bases for J; bases not matched to a gene: 9. Germline V lookup: CDR1 SGHDT, CDR2 YYEEEE. The CDR3 sequence is 15 residues long.

The chain combines TRBV21-1 with TRBJ2-7; the table's D call, TRBD1, was not checked against the DNA. TRBV21-1 is an annotated pseudogene. The CDR3 loop spans 16 amino acids. CDR3 residues: CASSKRFEQGGHEQYF. The CDR3 coding sequence is TGTGCCAGCAGCAAAAGGTTCGAACAGGGCGGCCACGAGCAGTACTTC.

V is TRBV7-3 and J is TRBJ2-1; 8 bases match TRBD2. Unmatched junction bases numbered 2, after V lost 4 bases and J lost 6 bases. Per germline, CDR1 SGHTA and CDR2 FQGTGA. The CDR3 contains 13 residues. The CDR3 DNA reads TGTGCCAGCAGCTCGAGCGGGGGCAATGAGCAGTTCTTC. Translating gives CASSSSGGNEQFF.

This clone was observed once. J is TRBJ2-2 and V is TRBV6-5; D is ambiguous. Trimming stripped 2 bases from V and 6 bases from J, with 13 bases between. The CDR3 is 15 residues long. Germline-derived CDR1 and CDR2 are MNHEY and SVGAGI. CDR3 protein: CASSYLPQRPGELFF. DNA of the CDR3: TGTGCCAGCAGTTACCTGCCTCAGAGGCCCGGGGAGCTGTTTTTT.

This clone was seen once. The chain combines TRBV10-3 with TRBJ2-1, with 11 bases matching TRBD2. V was clipped by 4 bases and J by 0 bases; unmatched bases: 5. The CDR3 is made up of 17 amino acids. CDR1 is ENHRY, CDR2 SYGVKD, per germline. CDR3 loop: CAISVISGRASYNEQFF. In nucleotides, the CDR3 is TGTGCCATCAGTGTAATTAGCGGGAGGGCCTCCTACAATGAGCAGTTCTTC.

J is TRBJ1-1 and V is TRBV4-3; D is unresolved. This CDR3 has 14 amino acids. Germline CDR1 is LGHNA and CDR2 is YSLEER. Trimming stripped 1 base from V and 1 base from J, with 7 bases between. The CDR3 DNA reads as TGCGCCAGCAGCCAAGGTCCGGGGAACACTGAAGCTTTCTTT. Its translation: CASSQGPGNTEAFF.

The gene calls are TRBV9 and TRBJ2-3; possibly TRBD2 for D (6 bases). CDR1 is SGDLS, CDR2 YYNGEE, per germline. Trimming removed 1 base from V and 6 bases from J, with 21 bases in between. The CDR3 has 17 amino acids. CDR3 nucleotide sequence: TGTGCCAGCAGCGTACACGGTACGGGACTTATTGGGGATACGCAGTATTTT. This encodes CASSVHGTGLIGDTQYF.

V and J are TRBV7-2 and TRBJ2-7; the match to TRBD2 covers 8 bases. The germline CDR1 and CDR2 sequences are SGHTA and FQGNSA. The CDR3 loop spans 16 amino acids. The trim removed 2 bases at V and 1 base at J, leaving 7 bases unmatched. The CDR3 DNA follows: TGTGCCAGCAGCTTACGGGGGGGCGGGTTTTCCTACGAGCAGTACTTC. Translating it yields CASSLRGGGFSYEQYF.

The genes are TRBV9 and TRBJ2-3; 8 bases map to TRBD2. CDR1 is SGDLS, CDR2 YYNGEE, per germline. This CDR3 is 14 amino acids long. V was clipped by 4 bases and J by 6 bases; unmatched bases: 7. Here the CDR3 reads CASSTSGGWDTQYF. The CDR3 bases are TGTGCCAGCAGCACCAGCGGGGGCTGGGATACGCAGTATTTT.

J is TRBJ1-4 and V is TRBV18, with D maybe TRBD1 (5 bases). CDR1 is KGHSH and CDR2 is LQKENI in the germline V gene. This CDR3 has 17 amino acids. The V and J ends lost 3 bases and 4 bases respectively, with 18 bases between them. The CDR3 is CASSPPGGVLINEKLFF. CDR3 nucleotides: TGTGCCAGCTCACCCCCCGGAGGGGTCCTAATTAATGAAAAACTGTTTTTT.

This clone was seen a handful of times. The chain is built from TRBV3-1 (or the pseudogene TRBV3-2) and TRBJ1-1; no reliable D call. Trimming shortened V by 6 bases and J by 2 bases, and 10 bases separated the two germline ends. This CDR3 spans 13 amino acids. Germline V gene lookup returns CDR1 LGHDT and CDR2 YNNKEL (reference sequence). This chain's CDR3 is CASSQFINTEAFF. CDR3 sequence (DNA): TGTGCCAGCAGTCAATTCATCAACACTGAAGCTTTCTTT.